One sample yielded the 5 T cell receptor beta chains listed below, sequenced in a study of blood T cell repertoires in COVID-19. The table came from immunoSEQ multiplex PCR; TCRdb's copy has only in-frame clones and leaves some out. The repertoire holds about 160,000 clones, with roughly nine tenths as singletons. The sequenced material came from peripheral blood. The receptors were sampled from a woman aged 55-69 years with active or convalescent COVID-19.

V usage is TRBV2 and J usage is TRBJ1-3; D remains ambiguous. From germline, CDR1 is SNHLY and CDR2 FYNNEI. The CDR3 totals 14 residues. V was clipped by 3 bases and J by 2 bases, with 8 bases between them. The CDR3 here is CASSDMAAGNTIYF. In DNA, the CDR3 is TGTGCCAGCAGTGATATGGCAGCTGGAAACACCATATATTTT.

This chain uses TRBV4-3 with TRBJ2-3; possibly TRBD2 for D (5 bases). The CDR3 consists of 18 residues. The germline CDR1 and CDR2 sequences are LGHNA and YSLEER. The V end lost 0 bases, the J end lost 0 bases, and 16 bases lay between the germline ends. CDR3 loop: CASSQEFSLAGSTDTQYF. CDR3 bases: TGCGCCAGCAGCCAAGAATTTAGCCTAGCAGGTAGCACAGATACGCAGTATTTT.

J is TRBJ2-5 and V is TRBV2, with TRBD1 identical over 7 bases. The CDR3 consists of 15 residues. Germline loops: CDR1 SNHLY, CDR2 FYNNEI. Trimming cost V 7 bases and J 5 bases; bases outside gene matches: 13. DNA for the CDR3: TGTGCCAGCACCCCCCGACAGGGATCTTGGGAGACCCAGTACTTC. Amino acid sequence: CASTPRQGSWETQYF. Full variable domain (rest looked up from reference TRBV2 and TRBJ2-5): EPEVTQTPSHQVTQMGQEVILRCVPISNHLYFYWYRQILGQKVEFLVSFYNNEISEKSEIFDDQFSVERPDGSNFTLKIRSTKLEDSAMYFCASTPRQGSWETQYFGPGTRLLVL.

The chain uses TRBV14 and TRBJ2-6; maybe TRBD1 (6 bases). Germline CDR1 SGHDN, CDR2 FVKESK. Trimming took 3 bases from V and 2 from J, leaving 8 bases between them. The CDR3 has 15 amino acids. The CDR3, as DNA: TGTGCCAGCAGCCAGGCAGGGGCTGGGGCCAACGTCCTGACTTTC. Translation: CASSQAGAGANVLTF.

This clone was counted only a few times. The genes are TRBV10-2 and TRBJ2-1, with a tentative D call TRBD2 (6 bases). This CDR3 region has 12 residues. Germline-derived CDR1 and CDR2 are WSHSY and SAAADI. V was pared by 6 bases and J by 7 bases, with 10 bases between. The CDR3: CASRGLANEQFF. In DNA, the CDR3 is TGCGCCAGCAGGGGACTGGCGAATGAGCAGTTCTTC.